This is a list of T cell receptor beta chains from one sample in a study of identical twins. Using its own MiXCR run on the 5' RACE reads, TCRdb lists one record per CDR3 protein. This sample has just over 500,000 distinct CDR3 sequences, with 22% found just once. The data were also submitted as part of a second study, on T cells expressing NK-cell markers.

The material sequenced was CD4+ T cells sorted from blood. All receptors derive from a woman between 18 and 29 years old in good health. CDR3s include the opening cysteine and the closing phenylalanine or tryptophan. D genes are given only for firm matches. Not all rows give a size; the values are once, few, many and, for expanded clones, a class.

>NA|TRBV20-1|NA|14|TRBJ2-5
CSARDRPGPESQYF
TGCAGTGCTAGAGATCGTCCGGGGCCGGAGTCCCAGTACTTC
>NA|TRBV6-5|NA|14|TRBJ1-1
CASSYSPTKTGAFF
TGTGCCAGCAGTTACTCGCCTACTAAAACGGGAGCTTTCTTT
>NA|TRBV9|NA|21|TRBJ2-4
CASSVVGWVRFYTLAKNIQYF
TGTGCCAGCAGCGTAGTAGGTTGGGTCCGATTTTATACACTAGCCAAAAACATTCAGTACTTC
>NA|TRBV5-1|NA|13|TRBJ1-2
CASSSDGGYGYTF
TGCGCCAGCAGTTCCGACGGGGGGTATGGCTACACCTTC
>NA|TRBV12-3/TRBV12-4|TRBD1|16|TRBJ2-7
CASSHPPGQGSYEQYF
TGTGCCAGCAGCCACCCCCCGGGACAGGGCAGCTACGAGCAGTACTTC
>NA|TRBV29-1|TRBD2|16|TRBJ2-7
CSVEGVRSGGSDEQYF
TGCAGCGTTGAAGGGGTCCGGAGCGGGGGGTCTGACGAGCAGTACTTC
>NA|TRBV3-1|NA|14|TRBJ2-2
CASSPTRVGGELFF
TGTGCCAGCAGCCCGACTAGGGTCGGCGGGGAGCTGTTTTTT
>NA|TRBV6-2/TRBV6-3|TRBD1|14|TRBJ2-2
CASSTGQLAGELFF
TGTGCCAGCAGCACGGGACAGCTCGCCGGGGAGCTGTTTTTT
>few|TRBV11-2|NA|14|TRBJ2-1
CASSFNKRGVSKFF
TGTGCCAGCAGCTTTAATAAACGGGGAGTGAGTAAGTTCTTC
>few|TRBV20-1|TRBD2|15|TRBJ2-7
CSARVAREDPYEQYF
TGCAGTGCTAGAGTGGCGCGGGAGGATCCTTACGAGCAGTACTTC
>many|TRBV7-9|TRBD1|13|TRBJ2-3
CASSLTGADTQYF
TGTGCCAGCAGCTTAACAGGGGCTGATACGCAGTATTTT
>many|TRBV10-3|NA|14|TRBJ2-1
CAIALAGQYNEQFF
TGTGCCATCGCCCTGGCTGGCCAATACAATGAGCAGTTCTTC
>few|TRBV6-6|NA|13|TRBJ1-1
CASSGRGTTEAFF
TGTGCCAGCAGCGGACGGGGGACCACTGAAGCTTTCTTT
>NA|TRBV6-2/TRBV6-3|TRBD2|17|TRBJ2-1
CASSALTSGGSNNEQFF
TGTGCCAGCAGTGCGCTGACTAGCGGGGGGTCTAACAATGAGCAGTTCTTC
>few|TRBV20-1|NA|12|TRBJ2-5
CSAPDFQETQYF
TGCAGTGCGCCGGACTTCCAAGAGACCCAGTACTTC
>NA|TRBV9|NA|12|TRBJ1-2
CASSGVESGYTF
TGTGCCAGCAGCGGAGTTGAAAGTGGCTACACCTTC
>NA|TRBV24-1|NA|17|TRBJ2-2
CATRRWGRFENTGELFF
TGTGCCACCAGACGATGGGGCAGGTTTGAGAACACCGGGGAGCTGTTTTTT
>once|TRBV20-1|NA|12|TRBJ2-7
CGARSDPVEQYF
TGCGGTGCTAGATCGGACCCCGTAGAGCAGTACTTC
>NA|TRBV18|TRBD1|15|TRBJ2-2
CASQQGAANTGELFF
TGTGCCAGCCAGCAGGGGGCCGCGAACACCGGGGAGCTGTTTTTT
>once|TRBV5-4|TRBD2|18|TRBJ2-1
CASSSVAGGLSSYNEQFF
TGTGCCAGCAGCTCGGTAGCGGGAGGTTTAAGCTCCTACAATGAGCAGTTCTTC
>few|TRBV6-2/TRBV6-3|NA|13|TRBJ1-2
CASTVDRTYGYTF
TGTGCCAGCACCGTCGACAGAACATATGGCTACACCTTC
>many|TRBV12-3/TRBV12-4|NA|14|TRBJ2-7
CASSFRATIWEQYF
TGTGCCAGCAGTTTCAGGGCCACCATTTGGGAGCAGTACTTC
>NA|TRBV2|NA|11|TRBJ2-1
CASSPWVEQFF
TGTGCCAGCAGTCCGTGGGTTGAGCAGTTCTTC
>many|TRBV20-1|NA|15|TRBJ2-2
CSAPKAVGNTGELFF
TGCAGTGCCCCCAAGGCGGTAGGGAACACCGGGGAGCTGTTTTTT
>NA|TRBV11-2|NA|18|TRBJ2-1
CASSLYRVGYEYYNEQFF
TGTGCCAGCAGCTTATACAGGGTGGGATACGAATATTACAATGAGCAGTTCTTC
>NA|TRBV29-1|TRBD1|12|TRBJ2-7
CSVDRGGYEQYF
TGCAGCGTGGACAGGGGGGGCTACGAGCAGTACTTC
>NA|TRBV11-3|NA|15|TRBJ2-2
CASTLQGPNTGELFF
TGTGCCAGCACCCTACAGGGCCCGAACACCGGGGAGCTGTTTTTT
>few|TRBV12-3/TRBV12-4|NA|15|TRBJ2-7
CASSLGSEKSYEQYF
TGTGCCAGCAGTTTAGGTTCAGAAAAGTCCTACGAGCAGTACTTC
>few|TRBV20-1|NA|15|TRBJ1-6
CSAVKPGQLSSPLHF
TGCAGTGCAGTAAAACCCGGACAGTTATCTTCACCCCTCCACTTT
>few|TRBV7-9|NA|16|TRBJ1-4
CASSSRKQATNEKLFF
TGTGCCAGCAGCTCCAGAAAACAGGCAACTAATGAAAAACTGTTTTTT
>NA|TRBV6-2/TRBV6-3|NA|17|TRBJ2-1
CASSYPPNGITMNKQFF
TGTGCCAGCAGTTACCCGCCTAACGGGATCACAATGAATAAGCAGTTCTTC
>few|TRBV20-1|NA|16|TRBJ2-3
CSASPRDRGGTDTQYF
TGCAGTGCTTCCCCTAGAGATCGCGGGGGCACAGATACGCAGTATTTT
>NA|TRBV30|TRBD1|14|TRBJ2-1
CAWRKGQDRNEQFF
TGTGCCTGGCGCAAAGGACAGGACCGTAATGAGCAGTTCTTC
>NA|TRBV6-1|NA|14|TRBJ2-5
CASGRAVTQETQYF
TGTGCCAGCGGTCGGGCGGTAACACAAGAGACCCAGTACTTC
>few|TRBV20-1|NA|13|TRBJ2-7
CSARDYRSYEQYF
TGCAGTGCTAGAGACTACCGCTCCTACGAGCAGTACTTC
>many|TRBV20-1|NA|12|TRBJ2-3
CSAGGPEDTQYF
TGCAGTGCCGGCGGGCCGGAAGATACGCAGTATTTT
>few|TRBV30|NA|14|TRBJ1-3
CAWSVSYTGNTIYF
TGTGCCTGGAGTGTATCTTATACCGGAAACACCATATATTTT
>few|TRBV5-1|NA|16|TRBJ2-1
CASSSPAHRAYNEQFF
TGCGCCAGCAGCTCTCCTGCCCATAGGGCCTACAATGAGCAGTTCTTC
>NA|TRBV9|TRBD2|18|TRBJ2-2
CASSPRLLAGSVAGELFF
TGTGCCAGCAGCCCCCGTTTACTAGCGGGAAGTGTAGCCGGGGAGCTGTTTTTT